The rows below give T cell receptor beta chains drawn from one sample of a study of low-dose radiotherapy and immunotherapy resistance in tumors. A single record per CDR3 protein comes from TCRdb applying MiXCR to the reads. The table records 100,000 or so distinct CDR3 sequences, about 20% of them present only once. The source material was PBMCs, sampled after low-dose radiotherapy plus immunotherapy. All receptors derive from a male donor with prostate cancer. CDR3s include the opening cysteine and the closing phenylalanine or tryptophan. The D gene is left open where the match is weak. Clone sizes are given selectively: once, few, many, or a class where the clone is expanded.

J gene,clone size,V gene,D gene,CDR3 protein,CDR3 DNA
TRBJ2-3,many,TRBV4-2,TRBD2,CASSQLQTSGGAEGTDTQYF,TGTGCCAGCAGCCAACTCCAGACTAGCGGGGGGGCTGAGGGCACAGATACGCAGTATTTT
TRBJ1-2,many,TRBV6-5,TRBD1,CASSWDRASTNYGYTF,TGTGCCAGCAGTTGGGACAGGGCAAGTACTAACTATGGCTACACCTTC
TRBJ1-1,many,TRBV5-1,TRBD1,CASSARQGWTEAFF,TGCGCCAGCAGCGCAAGACAGGGTTGGACTGAAGCTTTCTTT
TRBJ2-7,many,TRBV5-1,TRBD1,CASSTGGNRYEQYF,TGCGCCAGCAGCACAGGGGGCAATAGGTACGAGCAGTACTTC
TRBJ2-1,NA,TRBV11-2,TRBD1,CANSIRTGLADYYNEQFF,TGTGCCAACAGCATCCGGACAGGTTTGGCTGATTACTACAATGAGCAGTTCTTC
TRBJ2-7,many,TRBV9,NA,CASSVAVGSSYEQYF,TGTGCCAGCAGCGTAGCGGTGGGTAGCTCCTACGAGCAGTACTTC
TRBJ2-2,many,TRBV4-1,NA,CASSQEGATGELFF,TGCGCCAGCAGCCAAGAGGGCGCCACCGGGGAGCTGTTTTTT
TRBJ2-3,many,TRBV11-2,TRBD2,CASSRTSGGLLGITDTQYF,TGTGCCAGCAGTCGTACTAGCGGGGGGCTCCTGGGTATCACAGATACGCAGTATTTT
TRBJ2-7,NA,TRBV6-2/TRBV6-3,NA,CASSYMGGPPYF,TGTGCCAGCAGCTACATGGGGGGACCTCCGTACTTC
TRBJ2-5,many,TRBV20-1,TRBD2,CSARESAGEETQYF,TGCAGTGCTAGAGAGTCTGCGGGGGAAGAGACCCAGTACTTC
TRBJ2-3,NA,TRBV28,NA,CASSEIAGGGDDTQYF,TGTGCCAGCAGTGAGATAGCGGGTGGGGGCGATGATACGCAGTATTTT
TRBJ2-3,many,TRBV29-1,NA,CSGWGPNTDTQYF,TGCAGCGGATGGGGACCTAACACAGATACGCAGTATTTT
TRBJ1-6,NA,TRBV5-1,NA,CASSLATGSGNSPLHF,TGCGCCAGCAGCTTGGCCACCGGTTCCGGTAATTCACCCCTCCACTTT
TRBJ2-7,few,TRBV28,TRBD1,CASRYRDSGYEQYF,TGTGCCAGCCGCTACCGGGACAGCGGCTACGAGCAGTACTTC
TRBJ1-2,many,TRBV20-1,NA,CSASVSYGYTF,TGCAGTGCTAGCGTATCCTATGGCTACACCTTC
TRBJ1-2,many,TRBV3-1,NA,CASSREDSFDGYTF,TGTGCCAGCAGCCGAGAGGACAGCTTCGATGGCTACACCTTC
TRBJ2-1,many,TRBV18,NA,CASSPPMEYNEQFF,TGTGCCAGCTCACCACCTATGGAGTACAATGAGCAGTTCTTC
TRBJ2-3,many,TRBV3-1,NA,CASSRNGEGGPSDTQYF,TGTGCCAGCAGCCGGAACGGCGAGGGGGGCCCATCAGATACGCAGTATTTT
TRBJ2-1,NA,TRBV3-1,NA,CASTNRTSMYLCATQAGVDEQFF,NA
TRBJ1-1,many,TRBV6-6,TRBD1,CASTSGQPNTEAFF,TGTGCCAGCACTTCGGGACAGCCAAACACTGAAGCTTTCTTT
TRBJ1-5,many,TRBV19,TRBD1,CASTKQGNSNQPQHF,TGTGCCAGTACTAAACAGGGGAATAGCAATCAGCCCCAGCATTTT
TRBJ1-2,many,TRBV13,TRBD1,CASNLGTGDGYTF,TGTGCCAGCAACCTTGGGACAGGGGACGGCTACACCTTC
TRBJ2-7,many,TRBV15,TRBD1,CATQGVGYEQYF,TGTGCCACGCAGGGGGTAGGCTACGAGCAGTACTTC
TRBJ2-3,many,TRBV12-3/TRBV12-4,TRBD2,CASSLQTSGGNTDTQYF,TGTGCCAGCAGTTTACAGACTAGCGGGGGGAACACAGATACGCAGTATTTT
TRBJ1-5,many,TRBV27,TRBD1,CASSLRGQTGLGRNQPQHF,TGTGCCAGCAGTCTCCGGGGGCAGACAGGGTTGGGCCGCAATCAGCCCCAGCATTTT
TRBJ2-7,NA,TRBV3-1,NA,CASSQGDGYEQYF,TGTGCCAGCAGCCAAGGCGACGGCTACGAGCAGTACTTC
TRBJ2-7,NA,TRBV7-9,TRBD1,CASSPDRGGNEQYF,TGTGCCAGCAGCCCGGACAGGGGAGGTAACGAGCAGTACTTC
TRBJ1-2,many,TRBV5-6,NA,CASTVDTNYGYTF,TGTGCCAGCACCGTCGACACGAACTATGGCTACACCTTC
TRBJ1-1,few,TRBV5-6,NA,CASSLGRIGWNTEAFF,TGTGCCAGCAGCTTGGGGAGGATAGGGTGGAACACTGAAGCTTTCTTT
TRBJ2-2,many,TRBV4-1,TRBD2,CASSPWTAGVSTGELFF,TGCGCCAGCAGCCCCTGGACGGCGGGGGTCTCCACCGGGGAGCTGTTTTTT
TRBJ2-1,NA,TRBV5-6,NA,CASTAKGGYNEQFF,TGTGCCAGCACCGCGAAGGGAGGATACAATGAGCAGTTCTTC
TRBJ2-1,many,TRBV5-4,TRBD2,CASSQASGGREQFF,TGTGCCAGCTCGCAGGCTAGCGGGGGAAGAGAGCAGTTCTTC
TRBJ1-5,many,TRBV30,NA,CAWTAGVIGPQHF,TGTGCCTGGACAGCAGGGGTTATCGGGCCCCAGCATTTT